Below, one T cell receptor beta chain is given with its context. TCRdb's copy holds only in-frame clones and misses some; the assay was immunoSEQ multiplex PCR. The data contain about 96,000 clones, 85% to 95% of them singletons. The sample originates from a study of control samples from healthy donors and cancer patients. This CDR3 region has 15 residues. J was trimmed by 4 bases and V by 0 bases; bases with no gene match: 6. The germline gives CDR1 SGHRS, CDR2 YFSETQ. V usage is TRBV5-1 and J usage is TRBJ2-7, with TRBD2 identical over 8 bases. The sample comprised blood. The receptor's source is a man between 18 and 29 years old in good health. The CDR3 spells CASSLEIAGTYEQYF. CDR3 DNA: TGCGCCAGCAGCTTGGAAATAGCGGGAACGTACGAGCAGTACTTC.